The entry that follows covers one T cell receptor (beta chain) sequence. The data derive from a study of blood T cell repertoires in COVID-19. About the research overall: T cells, B-cell-depleted T cells, or PBMCs supplied cDNA or gDNA.

Original methodology: Amplification with reference gene primers provided the estimates of nucleated cell counts. This table comes from immunoSEQ multiplex PCR, and its TCRdb copy is limited to in-frame clones, with some not included. V, J and clone size reflect that table, while D and trimming were determined from the DNA. The sample lists about 180,000 clones; less than 90% were seen once. It was during active infection that Seattle patients were enrolled and then longitudinally followed. The V gene lost 0 bases and the J gene lost 4 bases, with 9 bases spanning the gap. Germline lookup yields CDR1 SGHTA and CDR2 FQGNSA. The CDR3 contains 15 residues.

The sample was peripheral blood. The chain links TRBV7-2 to TRBJ2-2; D is ambiguous. The origin of this receptor is a woman in her 70s with COVID-19, enrolled during active disease. The chain's CDR3 is CASSLAPSGTGELFF. CDR3 DNA: TGTGCCAGCAGCTTAGCGCCTAGTGGCACCGGGGAGCTGTTTTTT.